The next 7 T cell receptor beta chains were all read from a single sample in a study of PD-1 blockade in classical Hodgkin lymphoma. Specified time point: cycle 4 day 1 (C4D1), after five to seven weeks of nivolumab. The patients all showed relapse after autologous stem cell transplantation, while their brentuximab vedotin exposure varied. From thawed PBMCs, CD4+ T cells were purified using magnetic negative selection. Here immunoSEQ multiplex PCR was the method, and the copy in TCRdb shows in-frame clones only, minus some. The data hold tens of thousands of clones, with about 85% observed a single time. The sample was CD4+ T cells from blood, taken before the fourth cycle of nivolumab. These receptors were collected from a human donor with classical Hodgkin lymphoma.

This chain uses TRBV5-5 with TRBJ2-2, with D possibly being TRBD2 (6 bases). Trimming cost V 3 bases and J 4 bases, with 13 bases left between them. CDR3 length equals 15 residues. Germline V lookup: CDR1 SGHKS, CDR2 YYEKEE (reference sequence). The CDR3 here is CASSSRDSPTGELFF. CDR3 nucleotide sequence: TGTGCCAGCAGCTCCCGGGACTCACCCACCGGGGAGCTGTTTTTT.

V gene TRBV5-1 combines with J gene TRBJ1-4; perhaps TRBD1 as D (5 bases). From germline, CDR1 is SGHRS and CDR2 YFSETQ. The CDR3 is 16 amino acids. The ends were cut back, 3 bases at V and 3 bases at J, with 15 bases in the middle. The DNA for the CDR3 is TGCGCCAGCAGCTCTCAGGGCCCCCAGGCTAATGAAAAACTGTTTTTT. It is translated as CASSSQGPQANEKLFF.

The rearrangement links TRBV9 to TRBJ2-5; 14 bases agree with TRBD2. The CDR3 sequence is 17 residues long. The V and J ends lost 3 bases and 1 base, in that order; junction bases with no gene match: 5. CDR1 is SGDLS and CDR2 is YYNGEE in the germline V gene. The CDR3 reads CASSGGTSGSVQETQYF. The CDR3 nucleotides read TGTGCCAGCAGCGGGGGGACTAGCGGGAGTGTCCAAGAGACCCAGTACTTC.

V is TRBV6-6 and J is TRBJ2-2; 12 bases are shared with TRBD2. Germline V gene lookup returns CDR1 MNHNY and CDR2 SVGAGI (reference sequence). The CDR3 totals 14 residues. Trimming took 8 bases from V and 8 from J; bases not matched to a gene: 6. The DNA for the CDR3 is TGTGCCAGCGGGGCTAGCGGGAGGGCGGGGGAGCTGTTTTTT. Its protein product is CASGASGRAGELFF.

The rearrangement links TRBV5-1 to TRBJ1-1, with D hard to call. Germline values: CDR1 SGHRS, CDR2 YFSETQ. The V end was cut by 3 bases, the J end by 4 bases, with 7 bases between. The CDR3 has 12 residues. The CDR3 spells CASSSPGTEAFF. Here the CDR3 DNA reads TGCGCCAGCAGCTCCCCCGGCACTGAAGCTTTCTTT.

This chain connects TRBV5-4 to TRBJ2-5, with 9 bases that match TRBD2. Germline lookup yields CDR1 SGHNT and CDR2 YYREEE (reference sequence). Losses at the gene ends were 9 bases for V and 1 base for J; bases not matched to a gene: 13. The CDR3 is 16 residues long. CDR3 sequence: CATSAWLREGQETQYF. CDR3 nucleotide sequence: TGTGCCACCTCCGCCTGGTTGCGGGAGGGCCAAGAGACCCAGTACTTC.

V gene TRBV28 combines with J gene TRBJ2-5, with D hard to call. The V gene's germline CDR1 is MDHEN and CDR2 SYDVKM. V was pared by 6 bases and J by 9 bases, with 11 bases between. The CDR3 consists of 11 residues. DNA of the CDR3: TGTGCCAGCAGCCTTTTTGGGTCCCAGTACTTC. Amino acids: CASSLFGSQYF.